One and the same sample provided the 17 T cell receptor beta chains below, sequenced in a study of radiation and T cells in renal cell carcinoma. Sample time point: blood 2 weeks post-SBRT. Described treatment: 15 Gy SBRT to primary tumor, nephrectomy 4 weeks later. Method: immunoSEQ multiplex PCR; TCRdb's copy keeps in-frame clones and lacks some. The profile covers some 120,000 clones, with roughly four fifths appearing a single time and about 1.9% taken by the ten largest. Sequencing used blood, obtained from a patient whose treatment included radiotherapy and nephrectomy. The receptor source for this set is a woman aged 60-75 years with renal cell carcinoma.

This sequence joins TRBV14 and TRBJ2-7; no definite D call. CDR1 and CDR2 from the germline V gene are SGHDN and FVKESK. The ends were cut back, 0 bases at V and 2 bases at J, with 14 bases in the middle. CDR3 length: 16 residues. The CDR3 loop is CASSQEFDPLPYEQYF. CDR3 coding DNA: TGTGCCAGCAGCCAAGAATTTGATCCACTCCCCTACGAGCAGTACTTC.

The V gene is TRBV5-1, the J gene TRBJ2-5, with 7 bases matching TRBD1. The CDR3 contains 15 residues. CDR1 and CDR2 from the germline V gene are SGHRS and YFSETQ. J lost 2 bases, V lost 4 bases, and 8 bases had no gene match. CDR3 coding DNA: TGCGCCAGCAGCCCTGGGACAGCGGTTCAAGAGACCCAGTACTTC. Residues: CASSPGTAVQETQYF.

The V call is TRBV10-3, the J call TRBJ2-7; 7 bases map to TRBD1. V lost 8 bases, J lost 3 bases, and 10 bases stayed unmatched. The CDR3 is 14 amino acids. The germline V gene encodes CDR1 ENHRY and CDR2 SYGVKD. CDR3 loop: CAIGGTGTDYEQYF. The CDR3, as DNA: TGTGCCATCGGTGGGACCGGGACAGACTACGAGCAGTACTTC.

The V and J genes are TRBV5-6 and TRBJ2-7; D may be TRBD1 or TRBD2 (6 bases each). This CDR3 spans 13 amino acids. Germline CDR1 and CDR2: SGHDT and YYEEEE. Trimming pared 2 bases from V and 4 bases from J, leaving 10 bases between. CDR3 loop: CASSLGGRYEQYF. The CDR3 DNA sequence: TGTGCCAGCAGCTTAGGGGGGAGGTACGAGCAGTACTTC.

The chain links TRBV9 to TRBJ2-3, with 9 bases fitting TRBD1. The CDR3 spans 20 residues. J gave up 7 bases and V 4 bases, and 25 bases lay outside the gene matches. Germline V gives CDR1 SGDLS, CDR2 YYNGEE. This CDR3 reads CASSSDPLGTGTSWGHTQYF. The DNA of the CDR3 is TGTGCCAGCAGCTCCGACCCTTTGGGGACAGGGACAAGTTGGGGCCATACGCAGTATTTT.

J is TRBJ2-7 and V is TRBV27, with 16 bases fitting TRBD2. V trimming: 4 bases; J trimming: 3 bases; junction bases outside the gene matches: 3. This CDR3 region has 16 residues. Germline V gene lookup returns CDR1 MNHEY and CDR2 SMNVEV (reference sequence). In nucleotides, the CDR3 is TGTGCCAGCAGTTCCGGGACTAGCGGGAGGGTCTACGAGCAGTACTTC. Residues: CASSSGTSGRVYEQYF.

The V call is TRBV19, the J call TRBJ1-5, with TRBD1 as a possible D gene (5 bases). V was clipped by 2 bases and J by 2 bases, with 10 bases between them. CDR1 and CDR2 (germline): LNHDA, SQIVND (reference sequence). CDR3 length: 15 amino acids. The CDR3 is CASSIMSRGNQPQHF. DNA of the CDR3: TGTGCCAGTAGTATAATGTCCAGGGGCAATCAGCCCCAGCATTTT.

The V call is TRBV5-5, the J call TRBJ2-3; D might be TRBD1 (6 bases). This CDR3 has 15 amino acids. Germline assignment: CDR1 SGHKS and CDR2 YYEKEE (reference sequence). The V end was cut by 4 bases, the J end by 2 bases, with 14 bases between. The CDR3 is CASSRTGHLTDTQYF. The CDR3 bases are TGTGCCAGCAGCCGAACGGGACACCTCACAGATACGCAGTATTTT.

The chain uses TRBV21-1 and TRBJ1-6; the table's D call of TRBD1 was not tested on the DNA. TRBV21-1 is given as a pseudogene. This CDR3 has 15 amino acids. The CDR3, as DNA: TGTGCCAGCAGCAACCACAGGGTTAGGAATTCACCCCTCCACTTT. Encoded protein: CASSNHRVRNSPLHF.

The chain carries TRBV5-1 and TRBJ2-2; D perhaps matches TRBD1 (5 bases). V was cut by 4 bases and J by 2 bases, with 15 bases left in between. The CDR3 is made up of 16 amino acids. CDR1 and CDR2 (germline): SGHRS, YFSETQ. CDR3: CASSRSGRDNTGELFF. DNA of the CDR3: TGCGCCAGCAGCAGATCGGGCAGGGATAACACCGGGGAGCTGTTTTTT.

The chain uses TRBV7-3 and TRBJ2-7; tentative D call: TRBD2 (5 bases). V lost 2 bases, J lost 2 bases, and 7 bases lay in between. The CDR3 covers 13 residues. Germline values: CDR1 SGHTA, CDR2 FQGTGA. CDR3 DNA: TGTGCCAGCAGCTTAGCCGGGGCCTACGAGCAGTACTTC. Its translation is CASSLAGAYEQYF.

The rearrangement links TRBV27 to TRBJ1-2, with TRBD1 as a possible D gene (5 bases). The V and J ends lost 0 bases and 5 bases respectively, with 10 bases between them. The CDR3 is 14 residues long. CDR1 is MNHEY, CDR2 SMNVEV, per germline (reference sequence). CDR3 region: CASSLSGRAYGYTF. The DNA of the CDR3 is TGTGCCAGCAGTTTATCGGGCAGGGCTTATGGCTACACCTTC.

Turning to this clone: A junction boundary mismatches the germline segment, possibly from a read error. This CDR3 reads CAISDPGGGTANYEQYF. As DNA, the CDR3 is TGTGCCATCAGTGATCCGGGAGGGGGGACGGCCAATTACGAGCAGTACTTC. The chain uses TRBV6-1 and TRBJ2-7; TRBD2 matches 8 bases. This CDR3 spans 17 amino acids. The germline gives CDR1 MNHNS, CDR2 SASEGT.

The chain recombines TRBV14 with TRBJ2-1; 14 bases are a match to TRBD2. V was pared by 4 bases and J by 10 bases, with 9 bases of the junction left unmatched. The length of the CDR3 is 16 residues. CDR1 SGHDN and CDR2 FVKESK come from the germline V gene. The CDR3 reads CASSPGLTSGREEQFF. The CDR3 region has the DNA TGTGCCAGCAGCCCCGGATTGACTAGCGGGAGGGAAGAGCAGTTCTTC.

This chain uses TRBV18 with TRBJ1-2, with D hard to call. The CDR3 is 15 amino acids. The germline gives CDR1 KGHSH, CDR2 LQKENI. V shed 0 bases and J shed 2 bases, with 10 bases lying between them. As DNA, the CDR3 is TGTGCCAGCTCACCACCTTCAACCGAGAACTATGGCTACACCTTC. Amino acid sequence: CASSPPSTENYGYTF.

The genes are TRBV6-5 and TRBJ2-7, with no clear D. Germline-derived CDR1 and CDR2 are MNHEY and SVGAGI. With 1 base removed from V and 3 bases from J, the gap between germline ends came to 10 bases. The CDR3 is 14 amino acids. The CDR3: CASSYYHSYYEQYF. The CDR3 coding sequence is TGTGCCAGCAGTTACTATCACAGTTACTACGAGCAGTACTTC.

The J gene is TRBJ1-4, the V gene TRBV15; TRBD1 is a possible D gene (5 bases). The CDR3 runs to 15 residues. The germline gives CDR1 LNHNV, CDR2 YYDKDF (reference sequence). V lost 0 bases and J lost 17, with 22 bases in between. The CDR3 coding sequence is TGTGCCACCAGCAGAGATGCGGGGCTTGGGGAGGTTTTATTTTTT. It codes for CATSRDAGLGEVLFF.